Shown below are 23 T cell receptor beta chains from a single sample sequenced in a study of blood T cell repertoires in COVID-19. Sequencing was performed with immunoSEQ multiplex PCR; in TCRdb, only in-frame clones are kept and a portion is missing. Seen here are approximately 110,000 clones, just over 85% observed once, and the top ten hold 0.88%. Material for sequencing was peripheral blood. The receptors come from a woman aged 45 to 65 with active or convalescent COVID-19.

This chain joins TRBV3-1 (or the pseudogene TRBV3-2) and TRBJ2-2, with 10 positions matching TRBD2. Germline V lookup: CDR1 LGHDT, CDR2 YNNKEL (reference sequence). The CDR3 runs to 17 residues. Trimming cost V 1 base and J 5 bases; bases outside gene matches: 7. In DNA, the CDR3 is TGTGCCAGCAGCCAAGGAGAACCTAGCGGGAGTACCGGGGAGCTGTTTTTT. Its protein product is CASSQGEPSGSTGELFF.

This chain uses TRBV5-1 with TRBJ1-4; perhaps TRBD1 as D (6 bases). V was trimmed by 4 bases and J by 8 bases, leaving 18 bases between them. This CDR3 spans 15 amino acids. CDR1 SGHRS and CDR2 YFSETQ come from the germline V gene. CDR3 protein: CASSPEKRGGEKLFF. CDR3 sequence (DNA): TGCGCCAGCAGCCCCGAAAAAAGGGGGGGCGAAAAACTGTTTTTT.

The V gene is TRBV19, the J gene TRBJ2-5; tentative D call: TRBD1 (6 bases). This CDR3 comprises 13 residues. Trimming removed 10 bases at V and 4 bases at J, with 16 bases between. The germline gives CDR1 LNHDA, CDR2 SQIVND (reference sequence). Written as DNA, the CDR3 is TGTGCCACCAGGGGTTCGGCTAGAGAGACCCAGTACTTC. It codes for CATRGSARETQYF.

This chain links TRBV5-6 with TRBJ2-3, with D perhaps TRBD1 (5 bases). The CDR3 has 16 amino acids. In germline, CDR1 is SGHDT, CDR2 YYEEEE. Trimming cost V 4 bases and J 2 bases, with 17 bases left between them. This CDR3 reads CASSLGWGVITDTQYF. CDR3 in DNA: TGTGCCAGCAGCCTGGGTTGGGGCGTTATCACAGATACGCAGTATTTT. Complete variable domain (other parts from reference TRBV5-6 and TRBJ2-3): DAGVTQSPTHLIKTRGQQVTLRCSPKSGHDTVSWYQQALGQGPQFIFQYYEEEERQRGNFPDRFSGHQFPNYSSELNVNALLLGDSALYLCASSLGWGVITDTQYFGPGTRLTVL.

The CDR3 region has the DNA TGTGCCACCAGCAGAGAACTTCTGGGACAAACGGTTGGGACCCAGTACTTC. Amino acids: CATSRELLGQTVGTQYF. J is TRBJ2-5 and V is TRBV15; TRBD1 might be the D (6 bases). Looked up from germline, CDR1 is LNHNV and CDR2 is YYDKDF (reference sequence). V lost 0 bases, J lost 7 bases, and 21 bases lay in between. The length of the CDR3 is 17 residues.

The chain joins TRBV27 to TRBJ2-2; TRBD2 is a possible D gene (5 bases). Germline V gives CDR1 MNHEY, CDR2 SMNVEV (reference sequence). The CDR3 sequence is 14 residues long. Deletions cut 0 bases from V and 7 bases from J, with 9 bases between. DNA for the CDR3: TGTGCCAGCAGTTTATCGGGCCGGGGCGGGGAGCTGTTTTTT. This encodes CASSLSGRGGELFF.

This clone has only one observation. The V gene is TRBV10-3, the J gene TRBJ1-4; 11 bases are shared with TRBD1. CDR1 is ENHRY and CDR2 is SYGVKD in the germline V gene. The CDR3 sequence is 17 residues long. V lost 5 bases to trimming and J lost 8 bases; unmatched junction nucleotides: 13. In DNA, the CDR3 is TGTGCCATCAGTTCCTTCTTGGGGACAGGGGGACACGAAAAACTGTTTTTT. Residues: CAISSFLGTGGHEKLFF.

The chain employs TRBV9 and TRBJ2-1; the match to TRBD2 covers 10 bases. Germline CDR1 and CDR2: SGDLS and YYNGEE. This CDR3 contains 15 residues. Trimming took 2 bases from V and 2 from J; bases not matched to a gene: 1. As DNA, the CDR3 is TGTGCCAGCAGCGTTGGGACTAGCGCCTACAATGAGCAGTTCTTC. Residues: CASSVGTSAYNEQFF.

The gene calls are TRBV2 and TRBJ2-3; 8 nucleotides agree with TRBD2. The germline gives CDR1 SNHLY, CDR2 FYNNEI. This CDR3 is 14 amino acids long. The junction had 1 base not matched to a gene; V was cut back by 5 bases and J by 0 bases. The CDR3 reads CASSPSGSTDTQYF. The CDR3 DNA follows: TGTGCCAGCAGTCCTAGCGGGAGCACAGATACGCAGTATTTT.

The chain is built from TRBV19 and TRBJ2-3; TRBD1 matches 9 bases. The CDR3 loop spans 13 amino acids. The V and J ends lost 5 bases and 6 bases, in that order; junction bases with no gene match: 3. Germline V gene lookup returns CDR1 LNHDA and CDR2 SQIVND (reference sequence). The CDR3 here is CASSPTGGDTQYF. The CDR3 DNA reads TGTGCCAGTAGTCCGACAGGGGGGGATACGCAGTATTTT.

CDR3 sequence reads: CASTPSYGSYEQYF. CDR3 DNA sequence: TGTGCCAGTACCCCTAGCTACGGATCCTACGAGCAGTACTTC. The chain joins TRBV19 to TRBJ2-7; a weak D match, TRBD2 (5 bases). CDR3 size: 14 residues. Germline V gene lookup returns CDR1 LNHDA and CDR2 SQIVND (reference sequence). V dropped 7 bases and J dropped 1 base, with 14 bases sitting between them.

This clone came up once. This chain connects TRBV11-2 to TRBJ2-1, with TRBD2 matching over 9 bases. Trimming at V came to 0 bases and at J to 9 bases, leaving 6 bases not matched to a gene. Germline V gene lookup returns CDR1 SGHAT and CDR2 FQNNGV. CDR3 length: 15 residues. The CDR3 sequence is CASSLESAGGPEQFF. CDR3 DNA: TGTGCCAGCAGCTTAGAATCCGCGGGAGGGCCTGAGCAGTTCTTC.

The genes are TRBV29-1 and TRBJ1-1; 12 positions agree with TRBD1. The J segment lost 4 bases and the V segment lost 0 bases, leaving 6 bases of the junction unmatched. Germline assignment: CDR1 SQVTM and CDR2 ANQGSEA. The CDR3 is 16 amino acids. The CDR3 DNA reads TGCAGCGTTGAAGATAGGGGGACAGGGGGCGTCACTGAAGCTTTCTTT. This translates into CSVEDRGTGGVTEAFF.

The V call is TRBV5-1, the J call TRBJ2-7, with 7 nucleotides matching TRBD1. The V gene's germline CDR1 is SGHRS and CDR2 YFSETQ. CDR3 length: 13 residues. V gave up 3 bases and J gave up 4 bases; unmatched junction bases: 4. CDR3 coding DNA: TGCGCCAGCAGCTCTGACAGGGAGTACGAGCAGTACTTC. It codes for CASSSDREYEQYF.

The chain links TRBV4-1 to TRBJ2-7; 7 nucleotides line up with TRBD1. CDR3 length equals 14 residues. Germline CDR1 reads MGHRA; CDR2 reads YSYEKL. The V gene end was trimmed by 2 bases and the J gene end by 3 bases; junction bases not matched to a gene: 4. The CDR3 loop is CASSQPGQIYEQYF. For the CDR3, the DNA is TGCGCCAGCAGCCAACCGGGACAGATCTACGAGCAGTACTTC.

In its sample, this clone was seen once. The chain carries TRBV5-1 and TRBJ2-5; TRBD2 aligns across 7 bases. CDR3 length: 16 residues. V was pared by 6 bases and J by 2 bases, with 13 bases of the junction left unmatched. Germline V lookup: CDR1 SGHRS, CDR2 YFSETQ. The CDR3 DNA follows: TGCGCCAGCAACCCCGGGTCCATAGCGGGTCAAGAGACCCAGTACTTC. It yields the protein CASNPGSIAGQETQYF.

The DNA of the CDR3 is TGTGCCAGCAGCCTCCCGAGGCGGGGCTACACCTTC. Translated, it gives CASSLPRRGYTF. V usage is TRBV6-6 and J usage is TRBJ1-2; D not resolved. The CDR3 runs 12 residues. CDR1 is MNHNY and CDR2 is SVGAGI in the germline V gene (reference sequence). Trimming left V 6 bases short and J 8 bases short, with 13 bases between.

This clone was seen only a few times. The chain uses TRBV5-4 and TRBJ2-5; no clear D gene. The CDR3 loop spans 11 amino acids. CDR1 and CDR2 (germline): SGHNT, YYREEE (reference sequence). The V end lost 1 base, the J end lost 5 bases, and 3 bases lay between the germline ends. The CDR3 DNA reads TGTGCCAGCAGCTTGCTGGAGACCCAGTACTTC. The encoded protein is CASSLLETQYF.

This clone was counted only a few times. The chain carries TRBV19 and TRBJ1-5; 8 positions match TRBD1. V was pared by 0 bases and J by 2 bases, with 3 bases of the junction left unmatched. The CDR3 covers 16 residues. Germline V gene data show CDR1 as LNHDA and CDR2 as SQIVND (reference sequence). CDR3 nucleotides: TGTGCCAGTAGTATAGATACAGGGGGTCGCAATCAGCCCCAGCATTTT. Translating it yields CASSIDTGGRNQPQHF.

V gene TRBV5-1 combines with J gene TRBJ2-3; no reliable D call. V was trimmed by 1 base and J by 0 bases, leaving 6 bases between them. This CDR3 spans 14 amino acids. Germline CDR1 is SGHRS and CDR2 is YFSETQ. The CDR3 region is CASSLTTSTDTQYF. The CDR3 DNA is TGCGCCAGCAGCTTGACTACTAGCACAGATACGCAGTATTTT.

The rearrangement uses TRBV29-1 and TRBJ1-1; the D is unclear. This CDR3 is 14 amino acids long. CDR1 is SQVTM and CDR2 is ANQGSEA in the germline V gene. CDR3 loop: CSYPRGVADTEAFF. CDR3 coding DNA: TGCAGTTACCCCCGAGGTGTTGCGGACACTGAAGCTTTCTTT.

The chain couples TRBV11-3 to TRBJ2-1; 11 nucleotides match TRBD2. The length of the CDR3 is 15 residues. V gave up 4 bases and J gave up 4 bases; unmatched junction bases: 3. Germline V gene data show CDR1 as SGHNT and CDR2 as YENEEA. The CDR3: CASSSRLAGYNEQFF. The CDR3 nucleotides are TGTGCCAGCAGCTCAAGACTAGCGGGGTACAATGAGCAGTTCTTC.

This clone was recorded only once. V usage is TRBV2 and J usage is TRBJ2-2, with 8 bases lining up with TRBD2. Per the germline V gene, CDR1 is SNHLY and CDR2 is FYNNEI. Trimming took 7 bases from V and 2 from J; bases not matched to a gene: 12. CDR3 size: 17 residues. The CDR3: CASTILAGLTNTGELFF. The CDR3 DNA is TGTGCCAGCACGATCCTAGCGGGTCTCACTAACACCGGGGAGCTGTTTTTT.